The next 23 T cell receptor beta chains were all read from a single sample in a study of T cell responses to AZD1222 COVID-19 vaccine (dated by TCRdb to about 2021). The sample's time point, from its label and the paper: baseline before first vaccination. Libraries were built with the immunoSEQ multiplex PCR assay. Held by TCRdb, this immuneACCESS table contains in-frame sequences only and omits some clones. Under half of the omission traces to an unresolved V gene where checked; the cause of the rest is unknown. The sample records about 59,000 clones, 84% of which are singletons. Jointly, the top ten make up under 7.5% of the sample. The sample here was peripheral blood, taken on day 0 of AZD1222 vaccination. The source is an adult in good health.

V and J are TRBV4-2 and TRBJ1-5; D gene uncertain. From germline, CDR1 is LGHNA and CDR2 YNFKEQ. CDR3 length: 13 residues. Between the trimmed V and J ends, which lost 0 bases and 8 bases, there was a span of 8 bases. The CDR3 bases are TGTGCCAGCAGCCAAGATCGGATGGAGCCCCAGCATTTT. It codes for CASSQDRMEPQHF.

In this sample, this clone turned up many times. Different DNA sequences within this sample yield the same CDR3. V usage is TRBV30 and J usage is TRBJ1-2; D ambiguous. CDR3 size: 13 residues. Germline CDR1 reads GTSNPN; CDR2 reads SVGIG (reference sequence). Trimming left V 0 bases short and J 2 bases short, with 7 bases between. CDR3 sequence (DNA): TGTGCCTGGAGTGTAGGTCAAAACTATGGCTACACCTTC. Translation gives CAWSVGQNYGYTF.

This sequence joins TRBV7-2 and TRBJ2-5; D remains unclear. The germline V gene has CDR1 SGHTA and CDR2 FQGNSA. The CDR3 contains 16 residues. V lost 5 bases to trimming and J lost 0 bases, with 16 bases between them. The CDR3 DNA sequence: TGTGCCAGCAGCCTCCCCCGCCGGGCCCACCAAGAGACCCAGTACTTC. Translating gives CASSLPRRAHQETQYF.

The genes are TRBV5-1 and TRBJ2-5; 8 bases are a match to TRBD2. The CDR3 totals 15 residues. The J segment lost 1 base and the V segment lost 0 bases, leaving 2 bases of the junction unmatched. Germline V CDR1 and CDR2: SGHRS, YFSETQ. CDR3: CASSLGGLGQETQYF. CDR3 DNA: TGCGCCAGCAGCTTGGGGGGACTAGGCCAAGAGACCCAGTACTTC. Together with reference TRBV5-1 and TRBJ2-5, the CDR3 gives the full variable domain: KAGVTQTPRYLIKTRGQQVTLSCSPISGHRSVSWYQQTPGQGLQFLFEYFSETQRNKGNFPGRFSGRQFSNSRSEMNVSTLELGDSALYLCASSLGGLGQETQYFGPGTRLLVL.

The chain is built from TRBV4-2 and TRBJ1-5; D is unresolved. The CDR3 consists of 12 residues. The ends were cut back, 2 bases at V and 5 bases at J, with 4 bases in the middle. Germline CDR1 reads LGHNA; CDR2 reads YNFKEQ. The CDR3 DNA follows: TGTGCCAGCAGCCAACCCGATCAGCCCCAGCATTTT. Amino acids: CASSQPDQPQHF.

This chain connects TRBV29-1 to TRBJ2-2; D unresolved. Germline values: CDR1 SQVTM, CDR2 ANQGSEA. The CDR3 has 12 amino acids. Trimming pared 2 bases from V and 1 base from J, leaving 2 bases between. The CDR3 loop reads CSVEWNTGELFF. CDR3 bases: TGCAGCGTTGAATGGAACACCGGGGAGCTGTTTTTT.

This clone occurred a few times. The V gene is TRBV27, the J gene TRBJ2-7; D is perhaps TRBD1 (6 bases). The CDR3 sequence is 16 residues long. Trimming cost V 6 bases and J 0 bases, with 18 bases left between them. From germline, CDR1 is MNHEY and CDR2 SMNVEV (reference sequence). CDR3: CASRDYRVGDSYEQYF. DNA of the CDR3: TGTGCCAGCAGGGATTACAGGGTTGGAGACTCCTACGAGCAGTACTTC.

This sequence joins TRBV6-5 and TRBJ1-3; the D is unclear. V lost 7 bases, J lost 1 base, and 14 bases lay in between. The CDR3 is 15 amino acids. The germline CDR1 and CDR2 sequences are MNHEY and SVGAGI. The CDR3 here is CASTPRRESGNTIYF. The CDR3 DNA is TGTGCCAGCACCCCCCGAAGGGAATCTGGAAACACCATATATTTT.

The chain carries TRBV3-1 (or the pseudogene TRBV3-2) and TRBJ1-1; D is unresolved. The V and J ends lost 2 bases and 1 base respectively, with 5 bases between them. Germline loops: CDR1 LGHDT, CDR2 YNNKEL (reference sequence). This CDR3 region has 13 residues. Here the CDR3 reads CASSQTWNTEAFF. Written as DNA, the CDR3 is TGTGCCAGCAGCCAAACGTGGAACACTGAAGCTTTCTTT.

Turning to this clone: In the same sample, other DNA sequences code for this CDR3. V is TRBV5-1 and J is TRBJ1-3; TRBD1 matches 7 bases. The CDR3 sequence is 14 residues long. Germline V gives CDR1 SGHRS, CDR2 YFSETQ. Trimming at V came to 4 bases and at J to 2 bases, leaving 3 bases not matched to a gene. The CDR3 region has the DNA TGCGCCAGCAGCCCGACAGGGACTGGAAACACCATATATTTT. Translation: CASSPTGTGNTIYF.

This chain's CDR3 is CASNAAGGPDEQYF. In DNA, the CDR3 is TGTGCCAGTAATGCAGCGGGGGGGCCGGACGAGCAGTACTTC. The rearrangement links TRBV19 to TRBJ2-7; 10 nucleotides agree with TRBD2. V shed 7 bases, J shed 5 bases, and the junction held 8 bases outside the gene matches. The CDR3 is 14 amino acids. Germline values: CDR1 LNHDA, CDR2 SQIVND (reference sequence).

This chain links TRBV4-3 with TRBJ2-3, with 8 positions matching TRBD2. CDR1 and CDR2 from the germline V gene are LGHNA and YSLEER. The CDR3 contains 14 residues. J was trimmed by 6 bases and V by 0 bases; bases with no gene match: 2. The CDR3 DNA reads TGCGCCAGCAGCCAAGACCGGGGGGGCGATACGCAGTATTTT. Translated, it gives CASSQDRGGDTQYF.

The rearrangement uses TRBV18 and TRBJ2-7, with D tentatively TRBD2 (6 bases). There are 14 residues in the CDR3. V was shortened by 4 bases and J by 5 bases, with 15 bases between the two germline ends. Germline V gives CDR1 KGHSH, CDR2 LQKENI. The CDR3 region has the DNA TGTGCCAGCTCACTCCGGGACTCTTTCGACGAGCAGTACTTC. This translates into CASSLRDSFDEQYF.

The chain is built from TRBV5-1 and TRBJ1-1; D unclear. This CDR3 has 14 amino acids. Germline CDR1 and CDR2: SGHRS and YFSETQ. V was cut by 0 bases and J by 11 bases, with 17 bases left in between. DNA for the CDR3: TGCGCCAGCAGCTTGGCCCCCCGCCTCGAGGCGGCTTTCTTT. As protein: CASSLAPRLEAAFF.

The chain joins TRBV6-6 to TRBJ1-5, with D possibly TRBD1 on 5 matching bases. Trimming stripped 8 bases from V and 5 bases from J, with 13 bases between. CDR3 length equals 13 residues. The germline CDR1 and CDR2 sequences are MNHNY and SVGAGI (reference sequence). The CDR3 DNA reads TGTGCCAGCGCAGGGTCTTCTCATCAGCCCCAGCATTTT. This encodes CASAGSSHQPQHF.

The rearrangement links TRBV29-1 to TRBJ1-4; TRBD1 aligns across 9 bases. The CDR3 contains 16 residues. Per germline, CDR1 SQVTM and CDR2 ANQGSEA. DNA for the CDR3: TGCGGCCCCCGGGACAGGGATTCTTCAACTAATGAAAAACTGTTTTTT. It specifies CGPRDRDSSTNEKLFF.

This chain joins TRBV18 and TRBJ1-2; unclear D gene. With 1 base removed from V and 1 base from J, the gap between germline ends came to 7 bases. Per the germline V gene, CDR1 is KGHSH and CDR2 is LQKENI. The CDR3 has 14 residues. Here the CDR3 DNA reads TGTGCCAGCTCACCACAGTACAGTAACTATGGCTACACCTTC. It translates to CASSPQYSNYGYTF.

This chain connects TRBV5-6 to TRBJ1-2, with TRBD1 as a possible D gene (5 bases). Trimming cost V 2 bases and J 6 bases, with 14 bases left between them. The V gene's germline CDR1 is SGHDT and CDR2 YYEEEE. The CDR3 spans 14 residues. CDR3 sequence reads: CASSLWEGTNGYTF. Here the CDR3 DNA reads TGTGCCAGCAGCTTATGGGAGGGGACTAATGGCTACACCTTC.

The rearrangement uses TRBV20-1 and TRBJ2-5, with D hard to call. The germline CDR1 and CDR2 sequences are DFQATT and SNEGSKA (reference sequence). Trimming left V 7 bases short and J 2 bases short, with 8 bases between. The CDR3 is 11 residues long. The CDR3 spells CSGVVQETQYF. CDR3 coding DNA: TGCAGTGGAGTAGTACAAGAGACCCAGTACTTC.

The V and J genes are TRBV12-5 and TRBJ2-1, with TRBD1 identical over 7 bases. The germline V gene encodes CDR1 LGHNT and CDR2 FRNRAP. Unmatched junction bases numbered 2, after V lost 1 base and J lost 2 bases. The CDR3 is 15 amino acids. CDR3 region: CASGLEQGTYNEQFF. In DNA, the CDR3 is TGTGCTAGTGGTTTGGAACAGGGGACCTACAATGAGCAGTTCTTC. Drawing the rest from reference TRBV12-5 and TRBJ2-1, the complete variable domain is DARVTQTPRHKVTEMGQEVTMRCQPILGHNTVFWYRQTMMQGLELLAYFRNRAPLDDSGMPKDRFSAEMPDATLATLKIQPSEPRDSAVYFCASGLEQGTYNEQFFGPGTRLTVL.

The CDR3 nucleotides are TGTGCCAGCAGGCAGGGCTCTGGGGCCAACGTCCTGACTTTC. It encodes CASRQGSGANVLTF. The chain employs TRBV7-2 and TRBJ2-6, with D perhaps matching TRBD1 (5 bases). Germline CDR1 reads SGHTA; CDR2 reads FQGNSA. The CDR3 contains 14 residues. V was shortened by 6 bases and J by 0 bases, with 6 bases between the two germline ends.

This chain uses TRBV18 with TRBJ2-2; no clear D. V was shortened by 2 bases and J by 3 bases, with 7 bases between the two germline ends. The CDR3 consists of 14 residues. Germline values: CDR1 KGHSH, CDR2 LQKENI. CDR3 nucleotide sequence: TGTGCCAGCTCACCAATTAAGCACACCGGGGAGCTGTTTTTT. As protein: CASSPIKHTGELFF.

The chain couples TRBV19 to TRBJ2-3; possibly TRBD1 for D (6 bases). The CDR3 extends over 16 amino acids. CDR1 is LNHDA and CDR2 is SQIVND in the germline V gene (reference sequence). Trimming shortened V by 5 bases and J by 0 bases, and 15 bases separated the two germline ends. This CDR3 reads CASSATGAISTDTQYF. CDR3 nucleotides: TGTGCCAGTAGTGCGACAGGCGCCATTAGCACAGATACGCAGTATTTT.